This is a list of T cell receptor beta chains from one sample in a study of HIV-infected patients and healthy controls. TCRdb analysed the 5' RACE reads with MiXCR anew, one entry per CDR3 protein. The sample yields approximately 2,000 distinct CDR3 sequences, approximately 13% seen once. The specimen comprised blood, sampled during antiretroviral therapy. These receptors were collected from an adult with HIV infection. The CDR3 runs from the conserved cysteine through the conserved F or W. Each record gives: CDR3 protein, CDR3 DNA, D gene, CDR3 length, clone size, V gene, J gene. The D gene is left open where the match is weak. Part of the rows lack a size; the others show once, few, many or a class for expanded clones.

cdr3_aa: CSVEEETGELFF; cdr3_nt: TGCAGCGTTGAGGAAGAAACCGGGGAGCTGTTTTTT; d_call: -; cdr3_length: 12; clone_size: many; v_call: TRBV29-1; j_call: TRBJ2-2
cdr3_aa: CSATSGTSGSNEQFF; cdr3_nt: TGCAGTGCTACTTCCGGGACTAGCGGGAGCAATGAGCAGTTCTTC; d_call: TRBD2; cdr3_length: 15; clone_size: -; v_call: TRBV20-1; j_call: TRBJ2-1
cdr3_aa: CASSPRTEEGSPLHF; cdr3_nt: TGTGCCAGCAGCCCCAGGACAGAGGAGGGATCACCCCTCCACTTT; d_call: -; cdr3_length: 15; clone_size: few; v_call: TRBV16; j_call: TRBJ1-6
cdr3_aa: CASSGEGDNDQFF; cdr3_nt: TGTGCCAGCAGTGGGGAAGGGGACAATGATCAGTTCTTC; d_call: -; cdr3_length: 13; clone_size: medium-sized; v_call: TRBV2; j_call: TRBJ2-1
cdr3_aa: CASSLKGAGIYEQYF; cdr3_nt: TGTGCCAGCAGTTTAAAGGGTGCAGGAATCTACGAGCAGTACTTC; d_call: -; cdr3_length: 15; clone_size: medium-sized; v_call: TRBV27; j_call: TRBJ2-7
cdr3_aa: CASSAMDSRNEQFF; cdr3_nt: TGTGCCAGCAGCGCTATGGACTCGAGGAATGAGCAGTTCTTC; d_call: -; cdr3_length: 14; clone_size: large; v_call: TRBV7-8; j_call: TRBJ2-1
cdr3_aa: CASSITRIPDDTQYF; cdr3_nt: TGTGCCAGCAGTATCACAAGAATCCCGGATGATACGCAGTATTTT; d_call: -; cdr3_length: 15; clone_size: medium-sized; v_call: TRBV7-9; j_call: TRBJ2-3
cdr3_aa: CASSPGLAGALKAYEQYF; cdr3_nt: TGTGCCAGCAGCCCGGGACTAGCGGGTGCCCTTAAGGCCTACGAGCAGTACTTC; d_call: TRBD2; cdr3_length: 18; clone_size: medium-sized; v_call: TRBV5-4; j_call: TRBJ2-7
cdr3_aa: CASSSTSGTDYEKLFF; cdr3_nt: TGTGCCAGCAGCTCCACATCAGGGACTGATTATGAAAAACTGTTTTTT; d_call: -; cdr3_length: 16; clone_size: medium-sized; v_call: TRBV3-1; j_call: TRBJ1-4
cdr3_aa: CASSSPAGLYEQYF; cdr3_nt: TGTGCCAGCAGTTCACCCGCGGGGCTCTACGAGCAGTACTTC; d_call: -; cdr3_length: 14; clone_size: few; v_call: TRBV12-3/TRBV12-4; j_call: TRBJ2-7
cdr3_aa: CASRLAGSTDTQYF; cdr3_nt: TGTGCCAGCCGACTAGCGGGCAGCACAGATACGCAGTATTTT; d_call: TRBD2; cdr3_length: 14; clone_size: medium-sized; v_call: TRBV7-2; j_call: TRBJ2-3
cdr3_aa: CASSLMSSGNTIYF; cdr3_nt: TGTGCCAGCAGTTTGATGAGCTCTGGAAACACCATATATTTT; d_call: -; cdr3_length: 14; clone_size: few; v_call: TRBV28; j_call: TRBJ1-3
cdr3_aa: CASIGHRDQETQYF; cdr3_nt: TGTGCCAGCATCGGCCACAGGGACCAAGAGACCCAGTACTTC; d_call: -; cdr3_length: 14; clone_size: medium-sized; v_call: TRBV7-2; j_call: TRBJ2-5
cdr3_aa: CATSERGTGGYGHTDTQYF; cdr3_nt: TGTGCCACCAGTGAACGGGGGACAGGTGGGTATGGACACACAGATACGCAGTATTTT; d_call: TRBD1; cdr3_length: 19; clone_size: medium-sized; v_call: TRBV24-1; j_call: TRBJ2-3
cdr3_aa: CSARDIMNTEAFF; cdr3_nt: TGCAGTGCTAGAGATATCATGAACACTGAAGCTTTCTTT; d_call: -; cdr3_length: 13; clone_size: medium-sized; v_call: TRBV20-1; j_call: TRBJ1-1
cdr3_aa: CASSGSNEQFF; cdr3_nt: TGCGCCAGCAGCGGCAGCAATGAGCAGTTCTTC; d_call: -; cdr3_length: 11; clone_size: large; v_call: TRBV5-1; j_call: TRBJ2-1
cdr3_aa: CASTRPSGTKYNEQFF; cdr3_nt: TGTGCCAGCACCCGCCCTAGCGGGACGAAGTACAATGAGCAGTTCTTC; d_call: TRBD2; cdr3_length: 16; clone_size: many; v_call: TRBV5-4; j_call: TRBJ2-1
cdr3_aa: CASSLVGGQPRNEQYF; cdr3_nt: TGTGCCAGCAGCTTAGTTGGGGGACAGCCTAGGAACGAGCAGTACTTC; d_call: TRBD1; cdr3_length: 16; clone_size: large; v_call: TRBV11-2; j_call: TRBJ2-7
cdr3_aa: CAISVDRSNQPQHF; cdr3_nt: TGTGCCATCAGTGTGGACAGGAGTAATCAGCCCCAGCATTTT; d_call: TRBD1; cdr3_length: 14; clone_size: large; v_call: TRBV10-3; j_call: TRBJ1-5
cdr3_aa: CASSSLGQGNDEQYF; cdr3_nt: TGTGCCAGCAGCTCCCTTGGACAGGGGAACGACGAGCAGTACTTC; d_call: TRBD1; cdr3_length: 15; clone_size: large; v_call: TRBV11-3; j_call: TRBJ2-7
cdr3_aa: CATSDSREAEIDTQYF; cdr3_nt: TGTGCCACCAGTGATTCGCGGGAGGCAGAAATAGATACGCAGTATTTT; d_call: TRBD2; cdr3_length: 16; clone_size: medium-sized; v_call: TRBV24-1; j_call: TRBJ2-3
cdr3_aa: CASRTTDLSNQPQHF; cdr3_nt: TGTGCCAGCAGGACGACAGACCTCAGCAATCAGCCCCAGCATTTT; d_call: -; cdr3_length: 15; clone_size: -; v_call: TRBV2; j_call: TRBJ1-5
cdr3_aa: CASSQDQTGHYGYTF; cdr3_nt: TGTGCCAGCAGCCAAGACCAGACAGGGCACTATGGCTACACCTTC; d_call: TRBD1; cdr3_length: 15; clone_size: many; v_call: TRBV16; j_call: TRBJ1-2